This T cell receptor (beta chain) was sequenced in a study of CD8+CD57+ T cells in acquired aplastic anemia. Study-wide points: CD8+ Simpson's diversity in patients was not significantly different from that in controls. Comparison of patients with controls identified about 27 shared CD8+ CDR3 sequences.

Patients selected for sequencing had displayed CD8+CD57+ cell expansion by flow cytometry. With no exception, the patients had severe acquired aplastic anemia. Each patient gave a blood sample that was collected before any therapy had been received. Trimming took off 5 bases at V and 2 bases at J, with 18 bases between the two ends. The CDR3 totals 15 residues. Germline CDR1 and CDR2: SQVTM and ANQGSEA. Genomic DNA provided the template from which TCR beta VDJ and CDR3 profiles were obtained. One entry per CDR3 protein, called by TCRdb with MiXCR from the reads. This table holds roughly 180,000 distinct CDR3 sequences, around 60% found once. To note about this clonotype: The antigen remains unidentified.

The sample was sorted CD4+, CD8+, or CD8+CD57+ T cells (not recorded which) from PBMCs. This clonotype was obtained from a human donor with aplastic anemia. The chain couples TRBV29-1 to TRBJ1-1; tentative D call: TRBD1 (5 bases). The CDR3 DNA follows: TGCAGCGTTCTATTATTCGGGACGATCAACACTGAAGCTTTCTTT. As protein: CSVLLFGTINTEAFF.